This is a list of T cell receptor beta chains from one sample in a study of shared clonotypes between healthy human individuals. TCRdb keeps only in-frame clones here, not all; method: immunoSEQ multiplex PCR. The sample contains 2 million to 3 million clones, 93% of which appear only once. Sequencing was done on a sample of naive CD4+ T cells from PBMCs. These receptor sequences come from a man between 18 and 35 years old in good health. Some clones in this sample may be carry-over from other donors' samples. The CDR3 runs from the conserved cysteine through the conserved F or W. D genes are given only for firm matches. Only some rows state a clone size, as once, few, many or a class for expanded clones.

>TRBJ1-2|NA|NA|TRBV7-9
CASSLGTVATYGYTF
TGTGCCAGCAGCTTAGGTACGGTAGCGACCTATGGCTACACCTTC
>TRBJ2-7|NA|NA|TRBV6-6
CASSYSSSYEQYF
TGTGCCAGCAGTTACTCGAGTAGCTACGAGCAGTACTTC
>TRBJ2-2|TRBD2|once|TRBV28
CASSPARGAGGGTGELFF
TGTGCCAGCAGTCCCGCCCGCGGGGCGGGAGGTGGCACCGGGGAGCTGTTTTTT
>TRBJ2-7|NA|NA|TRBV28
CASKGPGVYEQYF
TGTGCCAGCAAAGGTCCGGGAGTCTACGAGCAGTACTTC
>TRBJ1-1|TRBD1|NA|TRBV7-9
CASSYQQGTEAFF
TGTGCCAGCAGCTATCAACAGGGGACTGAAGCTTTCTTT
>TRBJ2-7|NA|NA|TRBV5-6
CASSLSRSRVYEQYF
TGTGCCAGCAGTCTGAGCCGGAGTAGAGTCTACGAGCAGTACTTC
>TRBJ1-2|NA|NA|TRBV15
CATSRDLSGVTHYGYTF
TGTGCCACCAGCAGAGATCTCTCGGGGGTTACACACTATGGCTACACCTTC
>TRBJ1-4|NA|NA|TRBV30
CAWSRTGDEKLFF
TGTGCCTGGAGCCGAACCGGCGATGAAAAACTGTTTTTT
>TRBJ1-5|TRBD1|NA|TRBV2
CASMLGGGQPQHF
TGTGCCAGCATGCTAGGGGGCGGTCAGCCCCAGCATTTT
>TRBJ1-1|TRBD1|NA|TRBV29-1
CSVGTGSTEAFF
TGCAGCGTTGGGACAGGGAGTACTGAAGCTTTCTTT
>TRBJ1-2|NA|NA|TRBV6-1
CASSEWGGDGYTF
TGTGCCAGCAGTGAATGGGGGGGAGATGGCTACACCTTC
>TRBJ1-6|NA|NA|TRBV7-9
CASSLAPNSPLHF
TGTGCCAGCAGCTTAGCTCCAAATTCACCCCTCCACTTT
>TRBJ1-2|NA|once|TRBV29-1
CSVEVSRDRYGYTF
TGCAGCGTTGAAGTGAGCAGGGACCGCTATGGCTACACCTTC
>TRBJ2-7|NA|NA|TRBV7-3
CASSPTTGPYEQYF
TGTGCCAGCAGCCCGACGACGGGCCCCTACGAGCAGTACTTC
>TRBJ1-2|NA|NA|TRBV5-1
CASSLVVNYGYTF
TGCGCCAGCAGCTTGGTGGTAAACTATGGCTACACCTTC
>TRBJ2-6|NA|NA|TRBV5-1
CASSPGAGANVLTF
TGCGCCAGCAGCCCAGGGGCCGGGGCCAACGTCCTGACTTTC
>TRBJ2-3|TRBD1|NA|TRBV5-4
CASSSGTGTDTQYF
TGTGCCAGCAGCTCGGGGACAGGCACAGATACGCAGTATTTT
>TRBJ2-7|TRBD2|once|TRBV7-3
CASSPSGLAGYEQYF
TGTGCCAGCAGCCCCTCGGGACTAGCGGGATATGAGCAGTACTTC
>TRBJ2-7|NA|once|TRBV21-1
CASSKVGQIPYEQYF
TGTGCCAGCAGCAAAGTTGGACAAATTCCCTACGAGCAGTACTTC
>TRBJ2-2|TRBD1|NA|TRBV11-3
CASSLGGQGFANTGELFF
TGTGCCAGCAGCTTAGGAGGACAGGGCTTCGCGAACACCGGGGAGCTGTTTTTT
>TRBJ1-6|NA|NA|TRBV9
CASSVDRTPLHF
TGTGCCAGCAGCGTAGATCGAACGCCCCTCCACTTT
>TRBJ2-1|TRBD2|NA|TRBV5-1
CASSPLAGAWNEQFF
TGCGCCAGCAGCCCCCTAGCGGGAGCTTGGAATGAGCAGTTCTTC
>TRBJ1-4|TRBD1|NA|TRBV29-1
CSVDRGGEKLFF
TGCAGCGTCGACAGGGGAGGGGAAAAACTGTTTTTT
>TRBJ2-1|TRBD2|NA|TRBV10-1
CASPILGLAGGTPCEQFF
TGCGCCAGCCCGATTTTGGGACTAGCGGGAGGGACTCCTTGTGAGCAGTTCTTC
>TRBJ2-1|NA|NA|TRBV30
CAWSVTGPGAGWTSSYNEQFF
TGTGCCTGGAGTGTAACTGGGCCCGGGGCGGGGTGGACCAGCTCCTACAATGAGCAGTTCTTC
>TRBJ2-7|NA|once|TRBV5-4
CASSLALIGEQYF
TGTGCCAGCAGCTTGGCCCTAATCGGGGAGCAGTACTTC
>TRBJ1-1|NA|NA|TRBV30
CAWSTNLNTEAFF
TGTGCCTGGAGTACAAACTTGAACACTGAAGCTTTCTTT
>TRBJ2-7|NA|NA|TRBV6-5
CASSYSRGSYEQYF
TGTGCCAGCAGTTACTCGAGGGGGTCCTACGAGCAGTACTTC
>TRBJ1-2|TRBD1|NA|TRBV27
CASSFRGQEDGYTF
TGTGCCAGCAGTTTTCGTGGACAGGAGGATGGCTACACCTTC
>TRBJ2-3|NA|NA|TRBV6-6
CASSLSSDTQYF
TGTGCCAGCAGTTTGTCATCAGATACGCAGTATTTT
>TRBJ2-1|TRBD2|NA|TRBV15
CATRASGNYNEQFF
TGTGCCACCAGAGCTAGCGGGAACTACAATGAGCAGTTCTTC
>TRBJ2-7|NA|once|TRBV25-1
CASSPRTGYGWYEQYF
TGTGCCAGCAGCCCCAGAACCGGTTACGGGTGGTACGAGCAGTACTTC
>TRBJ1-5|NA|NA|TRBV9
CASSVGPKNQPQHF
TGTGCCAGCAGCGTAGGTCCGAAAAATCAGCCCCAGCATTTT
>TRBJ2-5|NA|NA|TRBV21-1
CASSTQRTETQYF
TGTGCCAGCAGCACTCAACGGACAGAGACCCAGTACTTC
>TRBJ1-5|TRBD1|NA|TRBV30
CAWSLTGINQPQHF
TGTGCCTGGAGCCTGACAGGGATCAATCAGCCCCAGCATTTT
>TRBJ1-3|NA|once|TRBV2
CASSVGGPGNTIYF
TGTGCCAGCAGTGTTGGGGGTCCCGGAAACACCATATATTTT
>TRBJ1-1|NA|NA|TRBV28
CASSFGGRQAFF
TGTGCCAGCAGTTTCGGGGGGCGCCAAGCTTTCTTT
>TRBJ2-5|NA|NA|TRBV7-3
CASSLGSGETQYF
TGTGCCAGCAGCTTAGGGAGCGGGGAGACCCAGTACTTC
>TRBJ2-6|NA|NA|TRBV27
CASSLEWQGRLSGANVLTF
TGTGCCAGCAGTTTAGAGTGGCAGGGGCGGTTATCTGGGGCCAACGTCCTGACTTTC
>TRBJ1-2|NA|NA|TRBV5-4
CASSPVPRGLNYGYTF
TGTGCCAGCAGCCCTGTCCCACGGGGATTGAACTATGGCTACACCTTC
>TRBJ2-1|TRBD2|NA|TRBV5-1
CASSLLAGAVANEQFF
TGCGCCAGCAGCTTACTAGCGGGAGCGGTAGCCAATGAGCAGTTCTTC